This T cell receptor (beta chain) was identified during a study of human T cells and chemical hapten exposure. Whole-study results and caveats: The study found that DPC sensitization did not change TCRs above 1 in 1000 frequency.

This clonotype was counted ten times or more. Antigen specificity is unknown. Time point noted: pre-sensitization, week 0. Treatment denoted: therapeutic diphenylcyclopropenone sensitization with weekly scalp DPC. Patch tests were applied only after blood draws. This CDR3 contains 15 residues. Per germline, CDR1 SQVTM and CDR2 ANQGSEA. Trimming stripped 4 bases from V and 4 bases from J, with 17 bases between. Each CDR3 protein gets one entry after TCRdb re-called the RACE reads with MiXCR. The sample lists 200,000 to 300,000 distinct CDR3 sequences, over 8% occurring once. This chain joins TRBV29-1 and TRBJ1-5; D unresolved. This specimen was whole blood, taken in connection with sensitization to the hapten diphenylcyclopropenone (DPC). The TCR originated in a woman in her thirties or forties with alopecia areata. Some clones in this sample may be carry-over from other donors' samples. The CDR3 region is CSVADGVLGNQPQHF. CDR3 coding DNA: TGCAGCGTTGCGGACGGGGTGTTGGGGAATCAGCCCCAGCATTTT.